One T cell receptor (beta chain) is described in this entry. The source of the sample is a study of OX40 agonist ivuxolimab in advanced cancers. Profiled with immunoSEQ multiplex PCR; TCRdb holds only in-frame clones, not every one. The sample has 75,000 to 90,000 clones, around 90% seen once. Germline assignment: CDR1 MDHEN and CDR2 SYDVKM. This CDR3 is built from 11 residues. V was clipped by 5 bases and J by 6 bases, with 7 bases between them. The chain joins TRBV28 to TRBJ1-2; unclear D gene. Material: CD4+ or CD8+ T cells sorted from blood, obtained in a trial of the OX40 agonist ivuxolimab. The sequence was obtained from an adult with an advanced solid tumor such as melanoma, head and neck, liver or kidney cancer. The CDR3 spells CASSGPDGYTF. CDR3 DNA sequence: TGTGCCAGCAGTGGGCCCGATGGCTACACCTTC.